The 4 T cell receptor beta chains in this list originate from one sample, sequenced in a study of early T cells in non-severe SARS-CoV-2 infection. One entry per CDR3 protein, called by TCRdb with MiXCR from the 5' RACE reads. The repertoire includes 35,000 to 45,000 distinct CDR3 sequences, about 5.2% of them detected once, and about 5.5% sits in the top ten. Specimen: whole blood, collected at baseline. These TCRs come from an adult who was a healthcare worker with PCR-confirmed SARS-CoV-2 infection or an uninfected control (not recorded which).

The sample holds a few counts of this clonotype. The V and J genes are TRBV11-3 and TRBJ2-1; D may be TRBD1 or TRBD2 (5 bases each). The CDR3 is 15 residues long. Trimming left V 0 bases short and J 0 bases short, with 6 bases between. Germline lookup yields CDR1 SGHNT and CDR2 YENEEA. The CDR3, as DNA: TGTGCCAGCAGCTTAGAGGGGGTCTCCTACAATGAGCAGTTCTTC. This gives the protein CASSLEGVSYNEQFF.

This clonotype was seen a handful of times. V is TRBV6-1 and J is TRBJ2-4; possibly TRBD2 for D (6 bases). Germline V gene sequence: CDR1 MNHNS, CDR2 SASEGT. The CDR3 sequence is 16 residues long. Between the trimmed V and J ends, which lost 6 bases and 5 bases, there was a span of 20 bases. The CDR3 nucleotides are TGTGCCAGCAGCCCTTTGGTAGGCGGGAACGAAAACATTCAGTACTTC. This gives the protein CASSPLVGGNENIQYF.

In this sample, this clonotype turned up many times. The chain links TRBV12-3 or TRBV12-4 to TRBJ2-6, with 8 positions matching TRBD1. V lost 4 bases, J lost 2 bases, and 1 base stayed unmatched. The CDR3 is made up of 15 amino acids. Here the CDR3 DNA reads TGTGCCAGCAGTTCGACAGGGGCTGGGGCCAACGTCCTGACTTTC. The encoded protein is CASSSTGAGANVLTF.

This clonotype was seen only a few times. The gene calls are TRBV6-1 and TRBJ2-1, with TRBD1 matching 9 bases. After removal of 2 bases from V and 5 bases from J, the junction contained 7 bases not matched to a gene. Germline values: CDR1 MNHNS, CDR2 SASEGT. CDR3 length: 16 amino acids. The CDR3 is CASSEPGTGPHNEQFF. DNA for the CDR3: TGTGCCAGCAGTGAACCCGGGACAGGGCCACACAATGAGCAGTTCTTC.